These 25 T cell receptor beta chains were sequenced from one sample in a study of T cells in Graves' hyperthyroidism and ophthalmopathy. Amplification of TCR beta CDR3 regions used RNA as the template. The HTBI primer set was used in a first-round RT-PCR of the TCR CDR3. MiXCR was run by TCRdb on the multiplex PCR reads, yielding one entry per CDR3 protein. The sample has about 690,000 distinct CDR3 sequences, 15% to 20% seen once. The sample was blood. The receptors shown here come from a man aged 45-65 years with Graves' hyperthyroidism.

This clonotype was seen many times. The J gene is TRBJ2-1, the V gene TRBV28; D might be TRBD2 (5 bases). From germline, CDR1 is MDHEN and CDR2 SYDVKM. This CDR3 has 15 residues. Trimming removed 5 bases at V and 5 bases at J, with 16 bases between. CDR3 region: CASSGARGPNNEQFF. CDR3 DNA: TGTGCCAGCAGTGGAGCGAGAGGGCCTAACAATGAGCAGTTCTTC.

This clonotype has at least ten counts. The chain couples TRBV14 to TRBJ1-1; possible D gene TRBD1, 5 bases. The CDR3 is 15 amino acids. V was cut by 2 bases and J by 1 base, with 11 bases left in between. Germline V gene data show CDR1 as SGHDN and CDR2 as FVKESK. The CDR3 nucleotides are TGTGCCAGCAGCCAAAACAGGCTTTGGAACACTGAAGCTTTCTTT. It encodes CASSQNRLWNTEAFF.

This clonotype was detected many times. The chain carries TRBV7-9 and TRBJ2-1, with D possibly matching TRBD1 (5 bases). Deletions cut 5 bases from V and 0 bases from J, with 17 bases between. This CDR3 comprises 17 residues. The V gene's germline CDR1 is SEHNR and CDR2 FQNEAQ (reference sequence). The CDR3 coding sequence is TGTGCCAGCAGCCAGCGCGTAGGGGCTAGCTCCTACAATGAGCAGTTCTTC. Its translation: CASSQRVGASSYNEQFF.

Of note for this clonotype: A much bigger clone sits one base away, suggesting this may be a read error. J is TRBJ1-6 and V is TRBV6-4; tentative D call: TRBD1 (6 bases). Trimming stripped 5 bases from V and 10 bases from J, with 15 bases between. The CDR3 spans 14 residues. Germline loops: CDR1 MRHNA, CDR2 SNTAGT. This chain's CDR3 is CASSYLARGSPLHF. The CDR3 DNA follows: TGTGCCAGCAGTTATTTGGCCAGGGGCTCACCCCTCCACTTT.

Regarding this clonotype: An end of the junction differs from the germline gene, which may be a read error. The chain joins TRBV4-1 to TRBJ2-7, with no clear D. Germline CDR1 reads MGHRA; CDR2 reads YSYEKL. The CDR3 covers 12 residues. In DNA, the CDR3 is TGTGCCAGCAGCCAAGATTACAACGAGCAGTACTTC. Amino acid sequence: CASSQDYNEQYF.

This clonotype was observed once. This could be a read error, since a much larger clone is one nucleotide away. This rearrangement joins TRBV11-3 to TRBJ2-5, with D perhaps TRBD1 or TRBD2 (7 bases each). CDR1 is SGHNT, CDR2 YENEEA, per germline. The CDR3 is 15 residues long. This CDR3 reads CVSSLGGGTEETQYF. The CDR3 DNA reads TGTGTCAGCAGCTTAGGGGGAGGGACAGAAGAGACCCAGTACTTC.

This clonotype was detected many times. The V call is TRBV25-1, the J call TRBJ2-7, with 7 bases that match TRBD1. This CDR3 region has 14 residues. Germline values: CDR1 MGHDK, CDR2 SYGVNS. V gave up 1 base and J gave up 3 bases; unmatched junction bases: 3. The CDR3 spells CASSEWDRDYEQYF. DNA for the CDR3: TGTGCCAGCAGTGAATGGGACAGAGACTACGAGCAGTACTTC.

The table lists this clonotype with many counts. The chain couples TRBV6-1 to TRBJ1-3; D call uncertain. In germline, CDR1 is MNHNS, CDR2 SASEGT. The CDR3 length is 14 residues. The germline V and J ends were trimmed by 4 bases and 5 bases, with 12 bases remaining between them. In DNA, the CDR3 is TGTGCCAGCAGTGTTGACAATGGGAGAAACACCATATATTTT. Translation: CASSVDNGRNTIYF.

This clonotype appeared a few times. The rearrangement links TRBV28 to TRBJ1-1, with 7 nucleotides matching TRBD1. V was clipped by 5 bases and J by 4 bases; unmatched bases: 16. The CDR3 runs 17 residues. From germline, CDR1 is MDHEN and CDR2 SYDVKM. The CDR3 reads CASSPLAPGQRCTEAFF. As DNA, the CDR3 is TGTGCCAGCAGTCCGCTTGCCCCGGGACAGCGCTGCACTGAAGCTTTCTTT.

V usage is TRBV3-1 and J usage is TRBJ2-3; no clear D gene. The CDR3 sequence is 18 residues long. In germline, CDR1 is LGHDT, CDR2 YNNKEL (reference sequence). Between the trimmed V and J ends, which lost 1 base and 2 bases, there was a span of 19 bases. The CDR3 nucleotides are TGTGCCAGCAGCCAAGTTTCCTTTTTTTCGTTAAACACAGATACGCAGTATTTT. Protein product: CASSQVSFFSLNTDTQYF.

The rearrangement links TRBV2 to TRBJ1-5; TRBD1 matches at 12 bases. Germline assignment: CDR1 SNHLY and CDR2 FYNNEI. J lost 5 bases, V lost 7 bases, and 6 bases had no gene match. The CDR3 consists of 15 residues. The CDR3 region is CASKVGTGGHQPQHF. Written as DNA, the CDR3 is TGTGCCAGCAAAGTTGGGACAGGGGGCCATCAGCCCCAGCATTTT.

This clonotype has a count of ten or more. This sequence joins TRBV9 and TRBJ2-1; the D gene is possibly TRBD2 (6 bases). CDR1 is SGDLS, CDR2 YYNGEE, per germline. Trimming cost V 4 bases and J 4 bases, with 18 bases left between them. The CDR3 length is 16 residues. As DNA, the CDR3 is TGTGCCAGCAGCCTAGGAGGAAGCGGGCTTTACAATGAGCAGTTCTTC. Translated: CASSLGGSGLYNEQFF.

The rearrangement uses TRBV6-5 and TRBJ1-5, with TRBD1 matching 8 bases. The CDR3 has 17 amino acids. Germline V CDR1 and CDR2: MNHEY, SVGAGI. J was trimmed by 3 bases and V by 0 bases; bases with no gene match: 7. CDR3 sequence reads: CASSYSGRGLVNQPQHF. The CDR3 DNA follows: TGTGCCAGCAGTTACTCGGGCAGGGGGCTAGTCAATCAGCCCCAGCATTTT.

J is TRBJ2-2 and V is TRBV7-2; D not resolved. The V end was cut by 3 bases, the J end by 4 bases, with 9 bases between. Germline CDR1 is SGHTA and CDR2 is FQGNSA. CDR3 size: 14 residues. CDR3: CASSFASLTGELFF. The CDR3 DNA reads TGTGCCAGCAGCTTTGCCAGCCTCACCGGGGAGCTGTTTTTT.

With respect to this clonotype: A much more abundant neighbour one base away suggests this may be a read error. V is TRBV11-2 and J is TRBJ1-2, with unresolved D. The CDR3 consists of 15 residues. Germline-derived CDR1 and CDR2 are SGHAT and FQNNGV. The CDR3 DNA sequence: TGTGCCAGCCGCTTAGTCGGCAACCCCGCGGCAGGCTACACCTTC. It translates to CASRLVGNPAAGYTF.

The chain joins TRBV5-5 to TRBJ1-3; no clear D gene. V was pared by 4 bases and J by 4 bases, with 15 bases between. This CDR3 spans 15 amino acids. Germline V gene lookup returns CDR1 SGHKS and CDR2 YYEKEE (reference sequence). CDR3 DNA: TGTGCCAGCAGCCCCCCGTCGGAATTCGGAAACACCATATATTTT. The encoded protein is CASSPPSEFGNTIYF.

On this clonotype: This may stem from a read error, because a much larger clone lies one nucleotide away. The rearrangement joins TRBV28 to TRBJ1-5; D call uncertain. TRBJ2-3 matches the DNA end more closely, so the J call is doubtful. CDR1 and CDR2 (germline): MDHEN, SYDVKM. The CDR3 runs 13 residues. The CDR3 loop reads CASRGMGNQPQYF. The CDR3 region has the DNA TGTGCCAGCAGGGGAATGGGCAATCAGCCCCAGTATTTT.

This clonotype appeared many times. The rearrangement uses TRBV5-6 and TRBJ2-2; D tentatively reads TRBD1 or TRBD2 (5 bases each). Germline lookup yields CDR1 SGHDT and CDR2 YYEEEE. The length of the CDR3 is 16 residues. The germline V and J ends were trimmed by 4 bases and 2 bases, with 15 bases remaining between them. The CDR3, as DNA: TGTGCCAGCAGCATGACGGGACGGTTAAACACCGGGGAGCTGTTTTTT. Translating gives CASSMTGRLNTGELFF. The full variable domain, with the rest looked up from reference TRBV5-6 and TRBJ2-2, is DAGVTQSPTHLIKTRGQQVTLRCSPKSGHDTVSWYQQALGQGPQFIFQYYEEEERQRGNFPDRFSGHQFPNYSSELNVNALLLGDSALYLCASSMTGRLNTGELFFGEGSRLTVL.

The table lists this clonotype with many counts. This chain uses TRBV24-1 with TRBJ1-2; the D gene is possibly TRBD1 (6 bases). V lost 4 bases and J lost 4, with 18 bases in between. The germline CDR1 and CDR2 sequences are KGHDR and SFDVKD. The CDR3 extends over 16 amino acids. The chain's CDR3 is CATSDQGGPPPYGYTF. CDR3 nucleotides: TGTGCCACCAGTGACCAAGGGGGACCGCCTCCCTATGGCTACACCTTC.

This clonotype came up many times. The CDR3 sequence: CASSIASATSQFF. The CDR3 coding sequence is TGTGCCAGTAGTATAGCTTCGGCGACCTCGCAGTTCTTC. The chain recombines TRBV19 with TRBJ2-1, with no clear D. Germline lookup yields CDR1 LNHDA and CDR2 SQIVND (reference sequence). This CDR3 spans 13 amino acids. Deletions cut 1 base from V and 12 bases from J, with 13 bases between. The variable domain in full, with the rest retrieved from reference TRBV19 and TRBJ2-1, is DGGITQSPKYLFRKEGQNVTLSCEQNLNHDAMYWYRQDPGQGLRLIYYSQIVNDFQKGDIAEGYSVSREKKESFPLTVTSAQKNPTAFYLCASSIASATSQFFGPGTRLTVL.

Ten or more counts support this clonotype. This chain uses TRBV24-1 with TRBJ1-1; 7 nucleotides align to TRBD1. This CDR3 is 14 amino acids long. Germline-derived CDR1 and CDR2 are KGHDR and SFDVKD. The trim removed 3 bases at V and 10 bases at J, leaving 10 bases unmatched. Written as DNA, the CDR3 is TGTGCCACCAGTGATCGACAGGGTTGGTCTGGAGCTTTCTTT. This gives the protein CATSDRQGWSGAFF.

The chain carries TRBV5-6 and TRBJ2-1, with D possibly TRBD1 on 6 matching bases. The CDR3 consists of 13 residues. V lost 6 bases, J lost 6 bases, and 13 bases lay in between. The germline V gene encodes CDR1 SGHDT and CDR2 YYEEEE. This CDR3 is CASNLDRRNEQFF. CDR3 nucleotides: TGTGCCAGCAACCTTGACAGGCGCAATGAGCAGTTCTTC.

Many counts were recorded for this clonotype. This chain links TRBV2 with TRBJ2-4; tentatively, D is TRBD2 (6 bases). CDR3 length equals 16 residues. CDR1 is SNHLY and CDR2 is FYNNEI in the germline V gene. Trimming shortened V by 3 bases and J by 6 bases, and 18 bases separated the two germline ends. In DNA, the CDR3 is TGTGCCAGCAGTGACCCCTTCCGGGAGTCGGGAAACATTCAGTACTTC. The encoded protein is CASSDPFRESGNIQYF. Filled out from reference TRBV2 and TRBJ2-4, the complete variable domain reads EPEVTQTPSHQVTQMGQEVILRCVPISNHLYFYWYRQILGQKVEFLVSFYNNEISEKSEIFDDQFSVERPDGSNFTLKIRSTKLEDSAMYFCASSDPFRESGNIQYFGAGTRLSVL.

As regards this clonotype: A read error is possible here, since a much larger clone lies one base away. The V and J genes are TRBV9 and TRBJ1-2; no clear D. This CDR3 comprises 16 residues. Germline-derived CDR1 and CDR2 are SGDLS and YYNGEE. Here the CDR3 DNA reads TGTGCCAGCAGCGTAGACTCAGGCAGCTCTAACCATGGCTACACCTTC. Its protein is CASSVDSGSSNHGYTF.

This clonotype was recorded at least ten times. The V call is TRBV5-1, the J call TRBJ2-1, with 10 bases aligning to TRBD2. The V gene end was trimmed by 6 bases and the J gene end by 6 bases; junction bases not matched to a gene: 6. The CDR3 is made up of 14 amino acids. CDR1 and CDR2 from the germline V gene are SGHRS and YFSETQ. As DNA, the CDR3 is TGCGCCAGCACCACTAGCGGGGAGCTCAATGAGCAGTTCTTC. Translation gives CASTTSGELNEQFF.